A selection of T cell receptor beta chains follows, all from one sample in a study of shared T cell receptors in the human thymus. Here immunoSEQ multiplex PCR was the method, and the copy in TCRdb shows in-frame clones only, minus some. Of 500,000 to 550,000 clones listed, around 78% are singletons. These data were also reused for a study on human thymus T cells.

Input material: thymocytes. Source of these receptors: a boy younger than two with a congenital heart defect. Both conserved end residues are part of each CDR3. Each record gives: J gene, D gene, V gene, clone size, CDR3 DNA, CDR3 protein. The D gene is left open where the match is weak. For some rows the clone size is stated as once, few or many, or as a class when expanded; others skip it.

TRBJ2-7	TRBD1	TRBV12-5	NA	TGTGCTAGTGGGTCCCGGGACAGGGGCTACGAGCAGTACTTC	CASGSRDRGYEQYF
TRBJ1-2	TRBD1	TRBV4-3	NA	TGCGCCAGCAGCCCATTAAAGGTAGGGGGCGCACTGAACTATGGCTACACCTTC	CASSPLKVGGALNYGYTF
TRBJ2-4	NA	TRBV14	NA	TGTGCCAGCAGCCTAGGGGTAGGGGGGAGGGGCAAAAACATTCAGTACTTC	CASSLGVGGRGKNIQYF
TRBJ2-3	NA	TRBV5-4	NA	TGTGCCAGCAGCCCTGGGGGGGGCGGGAACACAGATACGCAGTATTTT	CASSPGGGGNTDTQYF
TRBJ1-4	NA	TRBV29-1	once	TGCAGCGCTGGGAAGGGAGGAGTCGAAAAACTGTTTTTT	CSAGKGGVEKLFF
TRBJ2-2	NA	TRBV7-9	NA	TGTGCCAGCAGCCCAAGAGCACGCGCGAACACCGGGGAGCTGTTTTTT	CASSPRARANTGELFF
TRBJ2-1	TRBD2	TRBV11-2	NA	TGTGCCAGCAGCCCCGGGACTAGGGGGTTCTTC	CASSPGTRGFF
TRBJ2-3	NA	TRBV6-5	NA	TGTGCCAGCATGAGTTGCACAGATACGCAGTATTTT	CASMSCTDTQYF
TRBJ2-5	TRBD1	TRBV5-1	NA	TGCGCCAGCAGCAGGGGACAGGGTTGGGAGACCCAGTACTTC	CASSRGQGWETQYF
TRBJ2-7	TRBD2	TRBV7-2	NA	TGTGCCAGCAGCTTAGAACTACTAGCGGGAGACGAGCAGTACTTC	CASSLELLAGDEQYF
TRBJ1-5	TRBD1	TRBV5-5	NA	TGTGCCAGCAGCTTGAGGACAGGGCAGGATAGCAATCAGCCCCAGCATTTT	CASSLRTGQDSNQPQHF
TRBJ2-7	TRBD2	TRBV5-4	few	TGTGCCAGCAGCTCAAGGGGACTAGCGATTCCCCAGCGCGAGCAGTACTTC	CASSSRGLAIPQREQYF
TRBJ2-7	TRBD1	TRBV6-1	NA	TGTGCCAGCAGTACCGGGACAGGGGGCTACGAGCAGTACTTC	CASSTGTGGYEQYF
TRBJ2-7	NA	TRBV7-2	few	TGTGCCAGCAGCTACGGGATGGTCGGACCAACGGCCTTCCCCTACGAGCAGTACTTC	CASSYGMVGPTAFPYEQYF
TRBJ2-1	TRBD2	TRBV30	once	TGTGCCTGGAGTGTATCGGAATTGGAGTACTTCGGGGGGGCCGAATCAAACTACAATGAGCAGTTCTTC	CAWSVSELEYFGGAESNYNEQFF
TRBJ2-1	TRBD2	TRBV2	NA	TGTGCCAGCAGGCGACTAGCGGGCTCCTCCAGCTCCTACAATGAGCAGTTCTTC	CASRRLAGSSSSYNEQFF
TRBJ1-2	NA	TRBV4-1	NA	TGCGCCAGCAGCCAAGGTCCCCGGACTCTCGGAGGTAACTATGGCTACACCTTC	CASSQGPRTLGGNYGYTF
TRBJ2-7	TRBD2	TRBV30	NA	TGTGCCTGGACCGAACGAACCCTTGGGGGACTAGCGGGAGTATCCGAGCAGTACTTC	CAWTERTLGGLAGVSEQYF
TRBJ2-7	NA	TRBV28	NA	TGTGCCAGCGGACACTACGAGCAGTACTTC	CASGHYEQYF
TRBJ1-5	NA	TRBV19	NA	TGTGCCACCCACGGGGGGGATTCGAAACAGCCCCAGCATTTT	CATHGGDSKQPQHF
TRBJ2-1	NA	TRBV5-6	NA	TGTGCCAGCACCACCCGCCTGGGAGGCTCCTACAATGAGCAGTTCTTC	CASTTRLGGSYNEQFF
TRBJ1-4	TRBD1	TRBV15	few	TGTGCCACCAGCAGAGCCCGGGGGACAGGGGGTGAAAAACTGTTTTTT	CATSRARGTGGEKLFF
TRBJ2-5	TRBD2	TRBV4-3	NA	TGCGCCAGCAGCCAAGACCCCAAGCGGGAGTTGGAGACCCAGTACTTC	CASSQDPKRELETQYF
TRBJ2-3	TRBD1	TRBV7-9	NA	TGTGCCAGCAGCACCGGGACAGGGGAGGGCACAGATACGCAGTATTTT	CASSTGTGEGTDTQYF
TRBJ1-1	TRBD1	TRBV7-8	once	TGTGCCAGCAGCCCCCGGGGACAGGGGACCCCCCCTGATTACACTGAAGCTTTCTTT	CASSPRGQGTPPDYTEAFF
TRBJ2-7	TRBD1	TRBV6-5	NA	TGTGCCAGCAGTTCTCGACGGGACAGCTCCTACGAGCAGTACTTC	CASSSRRDSSYEQYF
TRBJ2-3	TRBD2	TRBV4-3	NA	TGCGCCAGTTCCTTGACTAGCGGGAGGGGGCTGAGGGCAGATACGCAGTATTTT	CASSLTSGRGLRADTQYF
TRBJ1-5	NA	TRBV27	NA	TGTGCCAGCAGTCCCATTGGGAGGGGCAATCAGCCCCAGCATTTT	CASSPIGRGNQPQHF
TRBJ2-2	NA	TRBV5-4	NA	TGTGCCAGCAGCTTGGTGGAACAGGGGAACACCGGGGAGCTGTTTTTT	CASSLVEQGNTGELFF
TRBJ2-7	NA	TRBV27	NA	TGTGCCAGCAGTACCGGGACACCGACCTACGAGCAGTACTTC	CASSTGTPTYEQYF
TRBJ2-3	TRBD1	TRBV5-1	NA	TGCGCCAGCAGACATCCCAGGGGGCGCTCAGATACGCAGTATTTT	CASRHPRGRSDTQYF
TRBJ1-2	TRBD1	TRBV5-8	NA	TGTGCCAGCAGCTTGGGACAGGGGGGTAACTATGGCTACACCTTC	CASSLGQGGNYGYTF
TRBJ2-1	NA	TRBV7-2	NA	TGTGCCAGCAGCCCCCCGCGTTACAATGAGCAGTTCTTC	CASSPPRYNEQFF
TRBJ2-1	NA	TRBV25-1	NA	TGTGCCAGCAGTGAAGGGGGCACCGGACTGGAGTTCTTC	CASSEGGTGLEFF
TRBJ2-2	NA	TRBV4-3	NA	TGCGCCAGCAGCCCCGGGGAGAACACCGGGGAGCTGTTTTTT	CASSPGENTGELFF
TRBJ2-7	TRBD2	TRBV5-5	NA	TGTGCCAGCACCTGGCGCGGGGGCTCCTACGAGCAGTACTTC	CASTWRGGSYEQYF
TRBJ2-2	NA	TRBV7-9	NA	TGTGCCAGCAGCCCCCACGGGTGTACCGGGGAGCTGTTTTTT	CASSPHGCTGELFF
TRBJ2-3	NA	TRBV27	few	TGTGCCAGCACCCCCTACCCGCGGAGAGACCCTTATTGCACAGATACGCAGTATTTT	CASTPYPRRDPYCTDTQYF